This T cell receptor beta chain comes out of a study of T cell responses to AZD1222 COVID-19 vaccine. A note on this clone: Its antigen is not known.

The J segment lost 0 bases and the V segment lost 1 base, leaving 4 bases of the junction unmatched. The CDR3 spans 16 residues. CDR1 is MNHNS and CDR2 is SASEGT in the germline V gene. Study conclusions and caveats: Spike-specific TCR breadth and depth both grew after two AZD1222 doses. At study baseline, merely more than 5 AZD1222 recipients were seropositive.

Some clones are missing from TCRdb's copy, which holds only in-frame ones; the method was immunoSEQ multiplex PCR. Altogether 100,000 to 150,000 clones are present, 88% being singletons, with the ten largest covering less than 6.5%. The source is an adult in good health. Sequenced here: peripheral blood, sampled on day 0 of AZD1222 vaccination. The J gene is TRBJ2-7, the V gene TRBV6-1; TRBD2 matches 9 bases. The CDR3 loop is CASSEEASGNSYEQYF. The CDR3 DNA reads TGTGCCAGCAGTGAAGAGGCTAGCGGGAACTCCTACGAGCAGTACTTC.